These 25 T cell receptor beta chains originate from one sample sequenced in a study of T cells in Graves' hyperthyroidism and ophthalmopathy. The investigators amplified TCR beta CDR3 regions from RNA transcripts. With the HTBI primer set, the TCR CDR3 went through a first round of RT-PCR. A single record per CDR3 protein comes from TCRdb applying MiXCR to the multiplex PCR reads. The sample holds 270,000 or so distinct CDR3 sequences, 20% to 25% seen once. Material: blood. The origin of the receptors is a man aged 40-49 years with Graves' hyperthyroidism that later progressed to Graves' ophthalmopathy.

In its sample, this clonotype was seen many times. CDR3 nucleotide sequence: TGTGCCAGTAGTAAGGCCTCTACAGGGCGCCGGAGCTATGGCTACACCTTC. Its translation is CASSKASTGRRSYGYTF. The genes are TRBV19 and TRBJ1-2, with TRBD1 as a possible D gene (6 bases). Germline CDR1 is LNHDA and CDR2 is SQIVND (reference sequence). V was clipped by 4 bases and J by 4 bases, with 22 bases between them. CDR3 length: 17 amino acids.

In its sample, this clonotype was seen many times. The rearrangement links TRBV20-1 to TRBJ2-5; 11 bases match TRBD2. Trimming removed 0 bases from V and 5 bases from J; junction bases left unmatched: 8. Germline V gene data show CDR1 as DFQATT and CDR2 as SNEGSKA (reference sequence). The CDR3 contains 16 residues. The CDR3 sequence is CSARDILAGAVETQYF. The CDR3 DNA follows: TGCAGTGCTAGAGATATACTAGCGGGAGCGGTGGAGACCCAGTACTTC.

This clonotype was seen many times. V gene TRBV19 combines with J gene TRBJ2-2; 8 bases align to TRBD2. The CDR3 spans 16 residues. Trimming took 5 bases from V and 3 from J; bases not matched to a gene: 8. From germline, CDR1 is LNHDA and CDR2 SQIVND (reference sequence). CDR3 sequence (DNA): TGTGCCAGTAGTCGTACTAGCGGAGGTTACACCGGGGAGCTGTTTTTT. This translates into CASSRTSGGYTGELFF.

At least ten counts were recorded for this clonotype. This chain joins TRBV19 and TRBJ1-5; unclear D gene. Germline CDR1 and CDR2: LNHDA and SQIVND (reference sequence). This CDR3 comprises 15 residues. Trimming cost V 5 bases and J 2 bases, with 13 bases left between them. The CDR3 sequence is CASSLGGYGNQPQHF. The CDR3 nucleotides are TGTGCCAGTAGTCTCGGAGGGTATGGCAATCAGCCCCAGCATTTT.

Ten or more counts support this clonotype. The chain uses TRBV12-3 or TRBV12-4 and TRBJ1-5; TRBD1 agrees at 7 bases. Trimming removed 7 bases from V and 3 bases from J; junction bases left unmatched: 9. This CDR3 is 15 amino acids long. The CDR3 loop is CASTRQGVDNQPQHF. The CDR3 DNA sequence: TGTGCCAGCACCCGACAGGGAGTCGACAATCAGCCCCAGCATTTT.

The rearrangement uses TRBV7-9 and TRBJ1-1; D perhaps matches TRBD1 (5 bases). V dropped 4 bases and J dropped 8 bases, with 11 bases sitting between them. The length of the CDR3 is 12 residues. Germline CDR1 reads SEHNR; CDR2 reads FQNEAQ (reference sequence). The CDR3 loop is CASSSIGGEAFF. CDR3 bases: TGTGCCAGCAGCTCCATCGGGGGGGAAGCTTTCTTT.

This clonotype was counted many times. This chain uses TRBV9 with TRBJ2-5; no reliable D call. The CDR3 contains 13 residues. Germline-derived CDR1 and CDR2 are SGDLS and YYNGEE. Trimming removed 0 bases at V and 2 bases at J, with 5 bases between. The chain's CDR3 is CASSVAQQETQYF. The CDR3 DNA follows: TGTGCCAGCAGCGTAGCTCAGCAAGAGACCCAGTACTTC.

This clonotype came up a few times. The chain employs TRBV4-1 and TRBJ2-7, with D perhaps TRBD2 (5 bases). Germline-derived CDR1 and CDR2 are MGHRA and YSYEKL. This CDR3 has 15 amino acids. V was clipped by 3 bases and J by 0 bases, with 12 bases between them. CDR3 bases: TGCGCCAGCAGCCAGGAGCGGCTCATCTCCTACGAGCAGTACTTC. Translating gives CASSQERLISYEQYF.

This clonotype was recorded at least ten times. The CDR3 bases are TGCAGCGTTGTCGGGGTACAAGAGACCCAGTACTTC. Its translation is CSVVGVQETQYF. This chain links TRBV29-1 with TRBJ2-5; tentative D call: TRBD2 (5 bases). The V end was cut by 4 bases, the J end by 2 bases, with 8 bases between. CDR1 and CDR2 from the germline V gene are SQVTM and ANQGSEA. This CDR3 has 12 residues.

This clonotype was recorded many times. The chain uses TRBV20-1 and TRBJ2-2; the match to TRBD1 covers 8 bases. CDR1 DFQATT and CDR2 SNEGSKA come from the germline V gene (reference sequence). CDR3 length: 14 amino acids. J lost 5 bases, V lost 7 bases, and 9 bases had no gene match. The CDR3 spells CSGSSGQGTGELFF. The CDR3 DNA reads TGCAGTGGGTCGTCCGGACAGGGAACCGGGGAGCTGTTTTTT.

V and J are TRBV30 and TRBJ1-5, with unresolved D. The V end was cut by 1 base, the J end by 7 bases, with 11 bases between. The CDR3 extends over 13 amino acids. Germline V gene lookup returns CDR1 GTSNPN and CDR2 SVGIG (reference sequence). CDR3 in amino acids: CAWSGGLDQPQHF. The DNA of the CDR3 is TGTGCCTGGAGTGGAGGGTTGGACCAGCCCCAGCATTTT.

The chain joins TRBV12-3 or TRBV12-4 to TRBJ1-5; tentatively, D is TRBD1 (5 bases). The CDR3 contains 13 residues. Trimming took 8 bases from V and 3 from J, leaving 11 bases between them. The DNA for the CDR3 is TGTGCCAGCTCTGAGGGACTCAATCAGCCCCAGCATTTT. Amino acid sequence: CASSEGLNQPQHF.

A remark on this clonotype: This clone may be a read error of a much larger clone one base away. The chain employs TRBV5-1 and TRBJ1-2; tentatively, D is TRBD1 (5 bases). This CDR3 is built from 12 residues. The germline CDR1 and CDR2 sequences are SGHRS and YFSETQ. Trimming stripped 2 bases from V and 6 bases from J, with 8 bases between. CDR3 loop: CASSLAGNGYTF. Here the CDR3 DNA reads TGCGCCAGCAGCTTAGCAGGGAATGGCTACACCTTC.

This clonotype was seen ten or more times. This chain joins TRBV6-1 and TRBJ1-3; D remains ambiguous. Trimming took off 7 bases at V and 2 bases at J, with 12 bases between the two ends. The CDR3 is 14 amino acids. Per germline, CDR1 MNHNS and CDR2 SASEGT. The CDR3 is CASIPRTAGNTIYF. For the CDR3, the DNA is TGTGCCAGCATCCCTCGGACCGCTGGAAACACCATATATTTT.

This clonotype was observed at least ten times. This sequence joins TRBV6-1 and TRBJ1-2; TRBD1 matches 12 bases. V shed 8 bases, J shed 4 bases, and the junction held 11 bases outside the gene matches. The germline V gene encodes CDR1 MNHNS and CDR2 SASEGT. The CDR3 length is 16 residues. The CDR3 DNA follows: TGTGCCAGCGCCCGGGACAGGGGGCTCGTTGGCTATGGCTACACCTTC. Its protein product is CASARDRGLVGYGYTF.

The V gene is TRBV6-1, the J gene TRBJ2-4; weak D call: TRBD1 (5 bases). CDR3 length: 17 amino acids. The germline V and J ends were trimmed by 5 bases and 0 bases, with 17 bases remaining between them. Germline CDR1 is MNHNS and CDR2 is SASEGT. The CDR3 sequence: CASSPIPGSLAKNIQYF. The CDR3 DNA follows: TGTGCCAGCAGTCCGATACCAGGGTCGCTAGCCAAAAACATTCAGTACTTC.

V gene TRBV6-2 or TRBV6-3 combines with J gene TRBJ1-1; D unresolved. CDR3 length: 12 amino acids. Trimming stripped 0 bases from V and 8 bases from J, with 7 bases between. CDR1 and CDR2 from the germline V gene are MNHEY and SVGEGT. The CDR3 region is CASSYSLTEAFF. Written as DNA, the CDR3 is TGTGCCAGCAGTTACTCATTAACCGAAGCTTTCTTT.

This clonotype was seen ten or more times. The gene calls are TRBV6-2 or TRBV6-3 and TRBJ1-3; D is ambiguous. Looked up from germline, CDR1 is MNHEY and CDR2 is SVGEGT. The CDR3 is made up of 18 amino acids. V gave up 2 bases and J gave up 1 base, with 18 bases separating them. CDR3 amino acids: CASSYPQASEASGNTIYF. The CDR3 nucleotides are TGTGCCAGCAGTTACCCCCAAGCGAGTGAGGCTTCTGGAAACACCATATATTTT.

This clonotype was counted ten times or more. The chain combines TRBV27 with TRBJ2-7, with 8 bases fitting TRBD2. The CDR3 is made up of 14 amino acids. Per the germline V gene, CDR1 is MNHEY and CDR2 is SMNVEV (reference sequence). Trimming cost V 6 bases and J 2 bases; bases outside gene matches: 6. CDR3 in amino acids: CASSRSGAPYEQYF. The CDR3 nucleotides are TGTGCCAGCAGCCGTAGCGGGGCCCCCTACGAGCAGTACTTC.

This clonotype was recorded at least ten times. The chain recombines TRBV2 with TRBJ1-1; D not resolved. CDR3 length: 11 residues. Trimming cost V 6 bases and J 5 bases, with 7 bases left between them. Germline V lookup: CDR1 SNHLY, CDR2 FYNNEI. Here the CDR3 DNA reads TGTGCCAGCAGGGGAGAAACTGAAGCTTTCTTT. Protein: CASRGETEAFF. The whole variable domain, remainder taken from reference TRBV2 and TRBJ1-1, is EPEVTQTPSHQVTQMGQEVILRCVPISNHLYFYWYRQILGQKVEFLVSFYNNEISEKSEIFDDQFSVERPDGSNFTLKIRSTKLEDSAMYFCASRGETEAFFGQGTRLTVV.

This clonotype has only a few counts. The chain combines TRBV12-3 or TRBV12-4 with TRBJ1-1; D possibly corresponds to TRBD1 (5 bases). The CDR3 runs 15 residues. V was shortened by 1 base and J by 1 base, with 10 bases between the two germline ends. The CDR3 region has the DNA TGTGCCAGCAGTTTAGATGGGGGTCGGAACACTGAAGCTTTCTTT. As protein: CASSLDGGRNTEAFF.

This clonotype was observed at least ten times. The chain is built from TRBV19 and TRBJ2-2; D call uncertain. The CDR3 consists of 14 residues. In germline, CDR1 is LNHDA, CDR2 SQIVND (reference sequence). Between the trimmed V and J ends, which lost 3 bases and 2 bases, there was a span of 7 bases. The CDR3: CASSIQRNTGELFF. For the CDR3, the DNA is TGTGCCAGTAGTATCCAGCGAAACACCGGGGAGCTGTTTTTT.

This clonotype came up a few times. The V call is TRBV28, the J call TRBJ1-5, with D hard to call. This CDR3 spans 17 amino acids. V lost 4 bases, J lost 0 bases, and 16 bases lay in between. Germline CDR1 is MDHEN and CDR2 is SYDVKM. The CDR3 coding sequence is TGTGCCAGCAGTTCAATTACCAATTCCGATAGCAATCAGCCCCAGCATTTT. Its translation: CASSSITNSDSNQPQHF.

Comments on this clonotype: A clone one base away is much larger, so this may be a read error. The CDR3 spells CSSSQGWRGEQFF. The CDR3 DNA sequence: TGCTCCAGCAGCCAGGGTTGGCGGGGTGAGCAGTTCTTC. The chain carries TRBV5-1 and TRBJ2-1, with TRBD2 as a possible D gene (6 bases). This CDR3 is built from 13 residues. The germline gives CDR1 SGHRS, CDR2 YFSETQ.

This clonotype was picked up many times. The chain employs TRBV24-1 and TRBJ2-5; 10 nucleotides align to TRBD1. Germline CDR1 and CDR2: KGHDR and SFDVKD. After removal of 4 bases from V and 5 bases from J, the junction contained 9 bases not matched to a gene. The CDR3 covers 16 residues. In DNA, the CDR3 is TGTGCCACCAGTGACAATCCCGGGACAGGGGTGGAGACCCAGTACTTC. This sequence encodes CATSDNPGTGVETQYF.